Reported below is one TCR beta chain. Time point in this sample: newly diagnosed GD, antithyroid drugs for less than 3 months. Researchers made the TCR library from RNA that was extracted from PBMCs. This CDR3 comprises 12 residues. Trimming took 4 bases from V and 0 from J, leaving 4 bases between them. CDR1 is SEHNR, CDR2 FQNEAQ, per germline (reference sequence). Assembly of TCR beta libraries relied on iRepertoire HTBI primers together with Arm-PCR of CDR3 regions. Using its own MiXCR run on the multiplex PCR reads, TCRdb lists one record per CDR3 protein. Of about 210,000 distinct CDR3 sequences in the sample, around a fifth were seen once. This entry belongs to a study of regulatory T cells in long-lasting Graves disease. These records were also assigned to another study, of T cells in Graves' hyperthyroidism and ophthalmopathy. Turning to that study: The primer set for the first-round RT-PCR of the TCR CDR3 was HTBI.

The clonotype was recovered from a woman aged 25-40 years with Graves disease. The starting material was peripheral blood mononuclear cells (PBMCs), obtained at new diagnosis, from a patient treated with antithyroid drugs. The chain employs TRBV7-9 and TRBJ2-7; no reliable D call. The CDR3 DNA reads as TGTGCCAGCAGCTACACCTCCTACGAGCAGTACTTC. Amino acids: CASSYTSYEQYF. Complete variable domain (other parts from reference TRBV7-9 and TRBJ2-7): DTGVSQNPRHKITKRGQNVTFRCDPISEHNRLYWYRQTLGQGPEFLTYFQNEAQLEKSRLLSDRFSAERPKGSFSTLEIQRTEQGDSAMYLCASSYTSYEQYFGPGTRLTVT.